These T cell receptor beta chains were read from a single sample in a study of blood T cell repertoires in COVID-19. The data were produced by immunoSEQ multiplex PCR, yet TCRdb's version contains in-frame clones alone and is incomplete. This table holds a few hundred thousand clones, around 90% found once. Sample: peripheral blood. Receptors were obtained from a woman in her sixties or seventies with COVID-19, enrolled during active disease. CDR3s leave out the opening cysteine and the closing phenylalanine or tryptophan. Where a row states a size, it is once, few, many or the class of an expanded clone; other rows omit it.

v_call: TRBV11-2; clone_size: NA; cdr3_aa: ASSRTGVSYEQY
v_call: TRBV15; clone_size: NA; cdr3_aa: ATSKEGWGEKLF
v_call: TRBV5-4; clone_size: NA; cdr3_aa: ASSLPGEGSDYGYT
v_call: TRBV5-1; clone_size: NA; cdr3_aa: ASSLGVSGVAYNEQF
v_call: TRBV25-1; clone_size: once; cdr3_aa: ASSKEGTAGGYGYT
v_call: TRBV7-2; clone_size: once; cdr3_aa: ASSNRWDYSGYGYT
v_call: TRBV6-5; clone_size: NA; cdr3_aa: ASSNSDSFGGYT
v_call: TRBV19; clone_size: NA; cdr3_aa: ASEGQGRQPQH
v_call: TRBV7-9; clone_size: NA; cdr3_aa: ASSLAPGSFHSDT
v_call: TRBV18; clone_size: NA; cdr3_aa: ASSPGTGVYKGYGYT
v_call: TRBV13; clone_size: NA; cdr3_aa: ASSYRDRVYEQY
v_call: TRBV5-6; clone_size: NA; cdr3_aa: ASSVGQIFEAF
v_call: TRBV11-2; clone_size: NA; cdr3_aa: ASTQAPRGFYEQY
v_call: TRBV2; clone_size: NA; cdr3_aa: AILKTGTEAF
v_call: TRBV25-1; clone_size: NA; cdr3_aa: ASSLGRNGYT
v_call: TRBV3-1/TRBV3-2; clone_size: once; cdr3_aa: ASSPLRGRLTYEQY
v_call: TRBV5-1; clone_size: NA; cdr3_aa: ASSLGQTLPGGYT
v_call: TRBV7-2; clone_size: once; cdr3_aa: ASSLRDRNYGYT
v_call: TRBV19; clone_size: NA; cdr3_aa: ASSIRSSHEQF
v_call: TRBV7-3; clone_size: NA; cdr3_aa: ASSFQATGTDTQY
v_call: TRBV30; clone_size: NA; cdr3_aa: AWSVGQSANEKLF
v_call: TRBV5-4; clone_size: few; cdr3_aa: ASSLGGRGPYNSPLH
v_call: TRBV28; clone_size: NA; cdr3_aa: ASSTGTGRDT
v_call: TRBV5-1; clone_size: NA; cdr3_aa: ASSLAGGRVQETQY
v_call: TRBV6-6; clone_size: few; cdr3_aa: ASSNPPATSGYT